This T cell receptor (beta chain) was sequenced in a study of shared clonotypes between healthy human individuals. Broader study findings: Four donors had roughly 5% of their naive CD4 clonotypes in common. Among non-shared clonotypes, generation probabilities were lower than among those shared by all four donors.

DNA at approximately 200 ng, 25,000 to 35,000 T cell genomes, went into sorted-subset replicate PCRs. Assay used: immunoSEQ multiplex PCR; TCRdb lists only in-frame clones, some missing. The sample contains about 1 million clones, roughly 80% of which appear only once. Points on this clone: Its antigen is undetermined.

The CDR3 extends over 14 amino acids. J lost 4 bases, V lost 8 bases, and 5 bases had no gene match. Germline V gives CDR1 ENHRY, CDR2 SYGVKD. This receptor was taken from a man between 18 and 35 years old in good health. What was sequenced was memory CD4+ T cells sorted from blood. Sample subset: CD45RA-negative fraction. This rearrangement joins TRBV10-3 to TRBJ2-5, with TRBD2 matching 12 bases. The CDR3 is CAIGLAGSPETQYF. As DNA, the CDR3 is TGTGCCATCGGACTAGCGGGATCCCCAGAGACCCAGTACTTC.